This T cell receptor (beta chain) was sequenced for a study of cytomegalovirus exposure and HLA in healthy donors. 60 Vbeta and 13 Jbeta primers were used in PCR. The repertoire was sequenced with immunoSEQ multiplex PCR; TCRdb's copy has only in-frame clones and lacks some. The sample lists roughly 110,000 clones, 60% to 80% occurring once. Notes on the study in general: Sequencing depth across donors, presence/absence analyses assumed, was roughly uniform. DRB1 showed the most TCR associations and HLA-C the fewest in a later analysis, as rates varied by HLA locus.

This clone has only a few counts. The antigen is undetermined. V dropped 5 bases and J dropped 6 bases, with 14 bases sitting between them. Germline CDR1 MNHEY, CDR2 SVGAGI. The CDR3 length is 13 residues. The sequencing input was PBMCs. The receptor comes from a middle-aged man in good health and CMV-seronegative. The rearrangement links TRBV6-5 to TRBJ2-7, with D possibly being TRBD1 (5 bases). CDR3 amino acids: CASSPTGRAEQYF. The DNA of the CDR3 is TGTGCCAGCAGTCCCACAGGTCGCGCCGAGCAGTACTTC.